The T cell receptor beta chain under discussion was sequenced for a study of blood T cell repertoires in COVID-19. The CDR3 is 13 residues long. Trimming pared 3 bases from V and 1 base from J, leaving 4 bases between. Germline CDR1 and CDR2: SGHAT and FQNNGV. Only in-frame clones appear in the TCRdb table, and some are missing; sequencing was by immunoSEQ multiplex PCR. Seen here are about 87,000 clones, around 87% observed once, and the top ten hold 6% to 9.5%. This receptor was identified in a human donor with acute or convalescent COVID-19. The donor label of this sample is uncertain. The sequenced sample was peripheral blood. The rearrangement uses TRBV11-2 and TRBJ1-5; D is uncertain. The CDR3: CASSFLSNQPQHF. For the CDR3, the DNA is TGTGCCAGCAGCTTCTTGAGCAATCAGCCCCAGCATTTT.